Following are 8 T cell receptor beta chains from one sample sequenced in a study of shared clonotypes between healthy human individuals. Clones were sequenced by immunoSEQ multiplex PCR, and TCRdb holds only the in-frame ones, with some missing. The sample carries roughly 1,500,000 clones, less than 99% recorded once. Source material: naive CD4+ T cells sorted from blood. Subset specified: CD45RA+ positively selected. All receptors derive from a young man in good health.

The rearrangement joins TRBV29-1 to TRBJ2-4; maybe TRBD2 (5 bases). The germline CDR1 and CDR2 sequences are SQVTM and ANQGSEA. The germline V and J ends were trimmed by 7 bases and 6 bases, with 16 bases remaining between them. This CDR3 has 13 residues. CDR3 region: CSGVRGSANIQYF. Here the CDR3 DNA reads TGCAGCGGGGTTCGGGGTTCAGCAAACATTCAGTACTTC.

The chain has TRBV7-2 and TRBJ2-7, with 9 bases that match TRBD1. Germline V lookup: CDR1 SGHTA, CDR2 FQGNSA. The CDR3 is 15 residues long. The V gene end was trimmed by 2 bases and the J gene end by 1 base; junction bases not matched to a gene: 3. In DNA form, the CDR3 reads TGTGCCAGCAGCTTATTGGGGACAGGGTCCTACGAGCAGTACTTC. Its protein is CASSLLGTGSYEQYF.

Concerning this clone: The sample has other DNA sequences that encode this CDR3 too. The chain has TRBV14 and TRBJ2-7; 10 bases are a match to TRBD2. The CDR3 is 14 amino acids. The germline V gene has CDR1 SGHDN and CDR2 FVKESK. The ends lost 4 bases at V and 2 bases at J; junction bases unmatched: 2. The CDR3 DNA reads TGTGCCAGCAGCCTAAGCGGGAGGGCCTACGAGCAGTACTTC. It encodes CASSLSGRAYEQYF.

CDR3 residues: CASSPGQTDTQYF. CDR3 coding DNA: TGTGCCAGCAGCCCTGGACAGACAGATACGCAGTATTTT. The chain couples TRBV7-9 to TRBJ2-3; D may be TRBD1 (6 bases). The CDR3 totals 13 residues. CDR1 and CDR2 (germline): SEHNR, FQNEAQ (reference sequence). Between the trimmed V and J ends, which lost 5 bases and 3 bases, there was a span of 9 bases.

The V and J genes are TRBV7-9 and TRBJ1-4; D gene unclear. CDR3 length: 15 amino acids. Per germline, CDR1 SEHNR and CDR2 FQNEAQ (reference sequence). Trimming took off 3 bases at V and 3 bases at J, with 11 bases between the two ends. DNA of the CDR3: TGTGCCAGCAGCTTTACGGAGGGTCCTAATGAAAAACTGTTTTTT. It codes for CASSFTEGPNEKLFF.

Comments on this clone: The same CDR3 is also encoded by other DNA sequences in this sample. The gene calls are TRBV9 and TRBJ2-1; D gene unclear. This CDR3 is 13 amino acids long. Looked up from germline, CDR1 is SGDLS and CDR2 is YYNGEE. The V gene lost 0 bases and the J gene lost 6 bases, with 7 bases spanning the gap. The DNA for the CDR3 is TGTGCCAGCAGCGTAGGACCCTTCAATGAGCAGTTCTTC. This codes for CASSVGPFNEQFF.

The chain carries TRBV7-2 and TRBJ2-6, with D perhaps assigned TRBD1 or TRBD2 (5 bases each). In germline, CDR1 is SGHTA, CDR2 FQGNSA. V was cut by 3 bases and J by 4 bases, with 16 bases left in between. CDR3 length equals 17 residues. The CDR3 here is CASSLGLGTWGANVLTF. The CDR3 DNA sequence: TGTGCCAGCAGCTTGGGCCTAGGGACGTGGGGGGCCAACGTCCTGACTTTC.

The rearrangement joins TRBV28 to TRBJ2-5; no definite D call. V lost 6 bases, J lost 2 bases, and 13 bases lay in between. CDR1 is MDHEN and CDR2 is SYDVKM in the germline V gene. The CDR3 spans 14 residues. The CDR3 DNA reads TGTGCCAGCAGGAAGCTGGCCCGTCAAGAGACCCAGTACTTC. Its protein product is CASRKLARQETQYF.